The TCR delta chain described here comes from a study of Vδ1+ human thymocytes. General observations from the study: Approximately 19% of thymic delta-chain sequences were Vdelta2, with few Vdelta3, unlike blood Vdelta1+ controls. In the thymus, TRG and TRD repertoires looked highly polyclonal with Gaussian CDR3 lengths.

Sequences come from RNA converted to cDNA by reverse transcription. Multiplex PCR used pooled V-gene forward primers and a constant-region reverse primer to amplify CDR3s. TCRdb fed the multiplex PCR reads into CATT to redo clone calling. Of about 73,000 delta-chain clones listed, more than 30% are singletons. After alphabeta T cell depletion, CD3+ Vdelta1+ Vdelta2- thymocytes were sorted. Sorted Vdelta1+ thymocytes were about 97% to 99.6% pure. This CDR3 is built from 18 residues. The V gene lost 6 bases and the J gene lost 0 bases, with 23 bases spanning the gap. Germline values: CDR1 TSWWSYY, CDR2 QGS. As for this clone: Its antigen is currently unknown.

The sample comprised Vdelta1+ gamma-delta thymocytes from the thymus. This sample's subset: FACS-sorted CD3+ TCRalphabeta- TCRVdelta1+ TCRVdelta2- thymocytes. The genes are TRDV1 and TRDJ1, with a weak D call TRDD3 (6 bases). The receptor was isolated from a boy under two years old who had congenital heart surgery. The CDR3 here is CALGDGGTGRSYTDKLIF. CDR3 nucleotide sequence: TGTGCTCTTGGTGACGGGGGAACTGGGCGGTCGTACACCGATAAACTCATCTTT.